This T cell receptor beta chain derives from a study of T cell responses to AZD1222 COVID-19 vaccine. V was trimmed by 7 bases and J by 8 bases, leaving 15 bases between them. The germline V gene has CDR1 LNHNV and CDR2 YYDKDF (reference sequence). There are 13 residues in the CDR3. Profiled with immunoSEQ multiplex PCR; TCRdb holds only in-frame clones, not every one. The data contain over 100,000 clones, approximately 90% of them seen just once; the ten biggest clones take up roughly 8.4%. This rearrangement joins TRBV15 to TRBJ2-1; no clear D. The receptor's source is an adult in good health. The sequenced sample was peripheral blood, obtained on day 0 of AZD1222 vaccination. The CDR3 nucleotides are TGTGCCACCATTTCGAGTGGCCTCGATGAGCAGTTCTTC. Translated: CATISSGLDEQFF.